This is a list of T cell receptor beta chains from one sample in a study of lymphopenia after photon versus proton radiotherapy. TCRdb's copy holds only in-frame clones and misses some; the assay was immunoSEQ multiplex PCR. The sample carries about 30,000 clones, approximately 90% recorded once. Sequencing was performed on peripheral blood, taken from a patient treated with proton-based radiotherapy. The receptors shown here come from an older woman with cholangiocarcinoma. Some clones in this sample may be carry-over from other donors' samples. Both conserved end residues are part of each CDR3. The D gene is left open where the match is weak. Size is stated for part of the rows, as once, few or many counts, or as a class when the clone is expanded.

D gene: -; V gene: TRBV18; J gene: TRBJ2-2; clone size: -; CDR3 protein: CASSARGAGELFF; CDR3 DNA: TGTGCCAGCTCAGCAAGGGGTGCCGGGGAGCTGTTTTTT
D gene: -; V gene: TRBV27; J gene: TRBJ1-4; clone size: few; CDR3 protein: CASSLQDGEKLFF; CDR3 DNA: TGTGCCAGCTCGCTGCAGGACGGGGAAAAACTGTTTTTT
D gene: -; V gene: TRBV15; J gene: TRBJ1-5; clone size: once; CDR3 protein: CATSRDAYRVGNQPQHF; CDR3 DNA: TGTGCCACCAGCAGAGATGCCTACAGGGTGGGCAATCAGCCCCAGCATTTT
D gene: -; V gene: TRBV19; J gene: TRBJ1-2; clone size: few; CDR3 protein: CASTPGGQGYGYTF; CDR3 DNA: TGTGCCAGTACCCCAGGAGGCCAAGGATATGGCTACACCTTC
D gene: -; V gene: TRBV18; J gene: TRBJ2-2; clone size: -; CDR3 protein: CASSPRTPAELFF; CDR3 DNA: TGTGCCAGCTCACCCCGGACGCCGGCGGAGCTGTTTTTT
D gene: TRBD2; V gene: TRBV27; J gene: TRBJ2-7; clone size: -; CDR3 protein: CASSPSQVAGEYEQYF; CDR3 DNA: TGTGCCAGCAGTCCATCTCAGGTAGCGGGAGAATACGAGCAGTACTTC
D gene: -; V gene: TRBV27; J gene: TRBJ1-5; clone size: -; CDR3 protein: CASRLEGTQPQHF; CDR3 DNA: TGTGCCAGCAGACTCGAAGGTACTCAGCCCCAGCATTTT
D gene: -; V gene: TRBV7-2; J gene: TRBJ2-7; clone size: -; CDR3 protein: CASSLWGGVYEQYF; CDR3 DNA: TGTGCCAGCAGCTTATGGGGCGGGGTATACGAGCAGTACTTC
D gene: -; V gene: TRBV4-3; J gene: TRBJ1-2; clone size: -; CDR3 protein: CASSQETRTYGYTF; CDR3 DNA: TGCGCCAGCAGCCAAGAAACCAGGACCTATGGCTACACCTTC
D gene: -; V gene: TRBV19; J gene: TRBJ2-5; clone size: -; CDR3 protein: CASSPKGTLIGETQYF; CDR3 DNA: TGTGCCAGTAGTCCTAAAGGGACATTAATAGGAGAGACCCAGTACTTC
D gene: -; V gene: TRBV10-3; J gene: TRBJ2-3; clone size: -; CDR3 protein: CAISESTSNTDTQYF; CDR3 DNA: TGTGCCATCAGTGAGTCAACTAGCAACACAGATACGCAGTATTTT
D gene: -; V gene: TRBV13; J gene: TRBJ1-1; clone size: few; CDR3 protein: CASSPPRETVFLNTEAFF; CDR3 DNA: TGTGCCAGCAGCCCACCCAGGGAAACGGTATTTTTGAACACTGAAGCTTTCTTT
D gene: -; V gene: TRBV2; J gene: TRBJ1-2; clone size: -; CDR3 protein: CASSAYQGGGGYTF; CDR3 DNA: TGTGCCAGCAGCGCATACCAGGGCGGTGGAGGCTACACCTTC
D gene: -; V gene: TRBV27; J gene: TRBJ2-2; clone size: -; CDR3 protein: CASSWLSGNTGELFF; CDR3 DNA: TGTGCCAGCAGTTGGCTTAGCGGGAACACCGGGGAGCTGTTTTTT
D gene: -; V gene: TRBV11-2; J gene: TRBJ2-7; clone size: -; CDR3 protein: CASSLVGNSYEQYF; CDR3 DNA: TGTGCCAGCAGCTTAGTAGGTAACTCCTACGAGCAGTACTTC
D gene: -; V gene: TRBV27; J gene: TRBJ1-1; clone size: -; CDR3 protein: CASSLGGRGTEAFF; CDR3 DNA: TGTGCCAGCAGTTTAGGAGGGAGAGGCACTGAAGCTTTCTTT
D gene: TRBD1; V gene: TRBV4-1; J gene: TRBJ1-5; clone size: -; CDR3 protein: CASSINRGGNQPQHF; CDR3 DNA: TGCGCCAGCAGCATAAACAGGGGTGGCAATCAGCCCCAGCATTTT
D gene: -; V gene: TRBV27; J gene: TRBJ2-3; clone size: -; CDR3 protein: CASSPPTAYRPDTQYF; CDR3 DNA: TGTGCCAGCAGCCCTCCGACAGCCTACAGGCCAGATACGCAGTATTTT
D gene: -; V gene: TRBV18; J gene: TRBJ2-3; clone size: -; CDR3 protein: CASSSTDTQYF; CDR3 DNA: TGTGCCAGCTCCTCCACAGATACGCAGTATTTT
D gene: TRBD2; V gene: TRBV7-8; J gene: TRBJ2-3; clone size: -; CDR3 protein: CASSLWASGSVSSTDTQYF; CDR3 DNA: TGTGCCAGCAGCTTATGGGCTAGCGGGAGCGTCAGCAGCACAGATACGCAGTATTTT
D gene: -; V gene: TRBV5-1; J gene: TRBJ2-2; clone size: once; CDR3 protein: CASSLRGPGTGELFF; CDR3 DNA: TGCGCCAGCAGCTTACGAGGGCCCGGCACCGGGGAGCTGTTTTTT
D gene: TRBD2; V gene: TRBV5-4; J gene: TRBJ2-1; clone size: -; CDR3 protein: CASSSGTSGGNEQFF; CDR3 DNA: TGTGCCAGCAGTTCCGGGACTAGCGGAGGCAATGAGCAGTTCTTC
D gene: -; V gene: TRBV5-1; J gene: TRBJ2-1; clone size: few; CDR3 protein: CASSHPEFGEQFF; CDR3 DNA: TGCGCCAGCAGCCACCCCGAGTTTGGTGAGCAGTTCTTC
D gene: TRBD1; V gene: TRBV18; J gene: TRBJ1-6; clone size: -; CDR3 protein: CASTDRVDSPLHF; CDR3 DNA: TGTGCCAGCACGGACAGGGTAGATTCACCCCTCCACTTT
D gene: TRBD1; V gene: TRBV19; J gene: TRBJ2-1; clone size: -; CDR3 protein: CASNPQTGGQNEQFF; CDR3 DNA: TGTGCCAGTAATCCCCAGACAGGGGGTCAAAATGAGCAGTTCTTC
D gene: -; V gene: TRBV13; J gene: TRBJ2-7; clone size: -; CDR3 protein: CASSQKAGRNSYEQYF; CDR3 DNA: TGTGCCAGCAGCCAAAAGGCGGGCAGGAACTCCTACGAGCAGTACTTC
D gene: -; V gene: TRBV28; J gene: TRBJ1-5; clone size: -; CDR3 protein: CASSLRRVRNQPQHF; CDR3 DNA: TGTGCCAGCAGTTTAAGGCGGGTCCGCAATCAGCCCCAGCATTTT
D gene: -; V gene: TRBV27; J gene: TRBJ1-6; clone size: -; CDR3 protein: CASSVLAQGHDSPLHF; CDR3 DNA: TGTGCCAGCAGTGTCCTGGCGCAGGGGCATGATTCACCCCTCCACTTT
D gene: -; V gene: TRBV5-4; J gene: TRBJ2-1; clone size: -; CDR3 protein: CASSRPNNEQFF; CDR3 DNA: TGTGCCAGCAGTCGGCCCAACAATGAGCAGTTCTTC
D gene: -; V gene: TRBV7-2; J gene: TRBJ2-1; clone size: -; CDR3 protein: CASSWGRAYNEQFF; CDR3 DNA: TGTGCCAGCAGCTGGGGCCGAGCCTACAATGAGCAGTTCTTC
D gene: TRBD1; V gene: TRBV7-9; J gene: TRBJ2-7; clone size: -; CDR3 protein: CASSPTWTGGSEQYF; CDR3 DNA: TGTGCCAGCAGCCCGACTTGGACAGGCGGATCCGAGCAGTACTTC
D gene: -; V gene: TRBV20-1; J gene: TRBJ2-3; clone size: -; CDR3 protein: CSTTFGDTQYF; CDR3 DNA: TGCAGCACGACATTTGGGGATACGCAGTATTTT
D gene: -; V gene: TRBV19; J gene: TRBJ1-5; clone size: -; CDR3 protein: CASSMVQAGQPQHF; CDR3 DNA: TGTGCCAGTAGTATGGTACAGGCTGGTCAGCCCCAGCATTTT
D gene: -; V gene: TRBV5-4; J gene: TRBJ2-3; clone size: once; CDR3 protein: CASSLPAISTDTQYF; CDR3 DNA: TGTGCCAGCAGCTTACCAGCGATAAGCACAGATACGCAGTATTTT
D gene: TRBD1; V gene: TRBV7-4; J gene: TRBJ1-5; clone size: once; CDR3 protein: CASRRQGGQPQHF; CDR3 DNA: TGTGCCAGCAGACGACAGGGGGGACAGCCCCAGCATTTT
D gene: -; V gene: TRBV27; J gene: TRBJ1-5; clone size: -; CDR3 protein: CASSLKYSNQPQHF; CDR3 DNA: TGTGCCAGCAGTTTAAAGTATAGCAATCAGCCCCAGCATTTT
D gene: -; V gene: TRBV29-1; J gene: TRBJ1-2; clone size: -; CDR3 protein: CSASRGYGYTF; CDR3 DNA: TGCAGCGCCTCCCGGGGCTATGGCTACACCTTC
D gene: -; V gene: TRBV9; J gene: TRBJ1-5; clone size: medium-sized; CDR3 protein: CASSVSGNSNQPQHF; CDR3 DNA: TGTGCCAGCAGCGTATCCGGGAATAGCAATCAGCCCCAGCATTTT
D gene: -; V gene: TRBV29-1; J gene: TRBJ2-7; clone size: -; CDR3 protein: CSVVSVSYEQYF; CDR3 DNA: TGCAGCGTTGTAAGTGTATCCTACGAGCAGTACTTC
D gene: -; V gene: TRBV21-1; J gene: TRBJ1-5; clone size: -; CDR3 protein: CASSGRTPGADQPQHF; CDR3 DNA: TGTGCCAGCAGCGGGAGGACTCCAGGGGCCGATCAGCCCCAGCATTTT
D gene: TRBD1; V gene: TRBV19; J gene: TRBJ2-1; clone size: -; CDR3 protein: CASSHRQGWNEQFF; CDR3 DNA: TGTGCCAGTAGTCACCGACAGGGGTGGAACGAGCAGTTCTTC
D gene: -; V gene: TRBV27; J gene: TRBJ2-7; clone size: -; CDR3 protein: CASSFEGSTYEQYF; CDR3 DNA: TGTGCCAGCAGTTTTGAGGGCAGCACCTACGAGCAGTACTTC
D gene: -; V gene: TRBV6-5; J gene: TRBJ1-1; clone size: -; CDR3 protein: CASRRREMNTEAFF; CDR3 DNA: TGTGCCAGCAGGCGTCGGGAGATGAACACTGAAGCTTTCTTT
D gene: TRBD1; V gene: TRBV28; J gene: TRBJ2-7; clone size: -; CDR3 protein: CASSFPDRENYEQYF; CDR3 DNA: TGTGCCAGCAGTTTCCCGGACAGGGAAAACTACGAGCAGTACTTC
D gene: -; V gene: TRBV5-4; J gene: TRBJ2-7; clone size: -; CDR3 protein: CASSLGEAGRAYEQYF; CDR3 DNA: TGTGCCAGCAGCTTGGGGGAGGCGGGCAGGGCCTACGAGCAGTACTTC
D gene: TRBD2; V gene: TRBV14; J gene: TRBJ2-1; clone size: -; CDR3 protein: CASSQLAGGPNEQFF; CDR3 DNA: TGTGCCAGCAGCCAACTAGCGGGGGGGCCGAATGAGCAGTTCTTC
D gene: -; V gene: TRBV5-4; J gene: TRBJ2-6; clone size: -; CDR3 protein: CASSLDGANVLTF; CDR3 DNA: TGTGCCAGCAGCTTGGATGGGGCCAACGTCCTGACTTTC
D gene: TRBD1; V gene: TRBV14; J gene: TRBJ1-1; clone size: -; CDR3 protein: CASSQALGTVHTEAFF; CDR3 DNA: TGTGCCAGCAGCCAAGCCCTGGGGACAGTCCACACTGAAGCTTTCTTT
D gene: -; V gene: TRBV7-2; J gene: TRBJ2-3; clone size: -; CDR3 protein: CASSQLGPTDTQYF; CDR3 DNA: TGTGCCAGCAGCCAACTGGGCCCCACAGATACGCAGTATTTT
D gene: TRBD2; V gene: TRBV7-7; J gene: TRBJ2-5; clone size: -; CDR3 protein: CASSRRGLAGDQETQYF; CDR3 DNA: TGTGCCAGCAGCCGGAGGGGACTAGCGGGAGACCAAGAGACCCAGTACTTC
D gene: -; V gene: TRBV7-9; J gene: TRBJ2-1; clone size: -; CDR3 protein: CASSLAPRYEQFF; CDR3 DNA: TGTGCCAGCAGCTTAGCGCCCCGGTATGAGCAGTTCTTC
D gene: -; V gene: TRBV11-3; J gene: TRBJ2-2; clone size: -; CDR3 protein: CASSLGQGTYGELFF; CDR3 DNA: TGTGCCAGCAGCTTAGGGCAGGGGACGTACGGGGAGCTGTTTTTT
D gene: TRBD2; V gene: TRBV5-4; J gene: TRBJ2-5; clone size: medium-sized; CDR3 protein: CASSLVLAGQETQYF; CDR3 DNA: TGTGCCAGCAGCTTGGTACTAGCGGGGCAAGAGACCCAGTACTTC
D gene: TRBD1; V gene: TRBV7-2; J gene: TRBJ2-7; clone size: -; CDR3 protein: CASSHPEDRGREQYF; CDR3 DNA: TGTGCCAGCAGCCACCCGGAGGACAGGGGTCGCGAGCAGTACTTC
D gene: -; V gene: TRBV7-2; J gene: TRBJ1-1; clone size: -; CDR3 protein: CASSLSRAINTEAFF; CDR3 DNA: TGTGCCAGCAGCTTATCTCGGGCTATTAACACTGAAGCTTTCTTT
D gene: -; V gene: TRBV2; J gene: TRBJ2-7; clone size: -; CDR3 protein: CASSPGLMDGGYEQYF; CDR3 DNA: TGTGCCAGCAGTCCCGGACTAATGGATGGGGGTTACGAGCAGTACTTC
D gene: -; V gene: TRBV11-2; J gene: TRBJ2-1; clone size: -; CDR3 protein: CASSFAFRDGDNEQFF; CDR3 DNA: TGTGCCAGCAGCTTCGCTTTCCGGGACGGTGACAATGAGCAGTTCTTC
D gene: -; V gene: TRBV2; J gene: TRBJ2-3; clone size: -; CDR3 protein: CASTGAASTDTQYF; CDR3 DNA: TGTGCCAGCACGGGGGCAGCCAGCACAGATACGCAGTATTTT
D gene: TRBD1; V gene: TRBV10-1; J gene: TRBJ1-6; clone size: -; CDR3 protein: CASSDPGTGKSKSYNSPLHF; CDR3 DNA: TGCGCCAGCAGTGACCCGGGGACAGGGAAGTCTAAATCCTATAATTCACCCCTCCACTTT
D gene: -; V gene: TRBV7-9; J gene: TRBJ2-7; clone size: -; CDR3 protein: CASSGPLGGGEVYEQYF; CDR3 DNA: TGTGCCAGCAGCGGGCCCCTAGGTGGGGGCGAAGTCTACGAGCAGTACTTC